A selection of T cell receptor beta chains follows, all from one sample in a study of cytomegalovirus exposure and HLA in healthy donors. Profiled with immunoSEQ multiplex PCR; TCRdb holds only in-frame clones, not every one. The repertoire holds tens of thousands of clones, 81% seen once, with about 1.2% in the top ten. Sequences were obtained from PBMCs. The receptor set was obtained from a girl aged 2 to 10 in good health and CMV-seropositive. The conserved cysteine and the conserved F or W are not part of the CDR3 here. D genes are given only for firm matches.

v_gene	d_gene	CDR3aa
TRBV4-3	TRBD2	ASSQYGLVGYEQY
TRBV29-1	.	SVEEGRLF
TRBV28	.	ASSPLTGNTEAF
TRBV25-1	.	ASSGSSYEQY
TRBV13	.	ASSLEGQNTEAF
TRBV27	.	ASSLSANTEAF
TRBV5-6	TRBD1	ASSSGPGQAFTGELF
TRBV13	TRBD2	ASSTGGGLAGSEQY
TRBV6-1	.	ASSENDRQYTEAF
TRBV30	TRBD2	AWRVFRDYLPGEQY
TRBV27	TRBD2	ASRGGTSGSHEQY
TRBV4-3	.	ASSQERGSPSDTQY
TRBV7-2	TRBD1	ASSLGSTGGIHEQY
TRBV27	TRBD1	ASGDRGGYEQY
TRBV6-5	.	ASSPLVPQETQY
TRBV29-1	.	SVEPGTGSGNTIY
TRBV2	.	ASSAWRGSYNEQF
TRBV18	TRBD1	ASSHGQGYEQY
TRBV29-1	.	SVEENPAVSGNTIY
TRBV2	.	ASSGWTASQETQY
TRBV5-6	TRBD1	ASSSMQGGNQPQH
TRBV19	.	ASSIDPGSGANVLT
TRBV7-9	.	ASSLEGGGAF
TRBV6-5	.	ASSYRGLNYEQY
TRBV4-1	.	ASSQGDLQNTGELF
TRBV7-9	.	ASSLGLLRGGQPQH
TRBV5-4	TRBD1	ASSWDRNYGYT
TRBV30	.	AWSWLYGYT
TRBV14	TRBD2	ASSQLAGGPVYEQF
TRBV19	.	ASSEQGSYEQY
TRBV9	.	ASSGGTNEKLF
TRBV5-4	TRBD1	ASSWDRGGTEAF
TRBV25-1	.	ASSPGSSYEQY
TRBV27	.	ASSPSGVGPVNEKLF
TRBV9	.	ASSVGWGATGELF
TRBV29-1	.	SVGYSLPTYEQY
TRBV6-5	.	ASRGAGKAYEQY
TRBV10-1	.	ASSERPDDGSYEQF
TRBV5-1	.	ASSFHLGHGNYGYT
TRBV30	.	AWRPPLFRSIYTQY
TRBV19	TRBD1	ASSRGTGYEKLF
TRBV2	.	ASSSRDSYNEQF
TRBV29-1	.	SVKLAGGELF
TRBV30	TRBD1	ARGQAPYEQY
TRBV6-1	TRBD1	ASSEYWAGTGSGGYT
TRBV6-5	.	ASSPIRDTPYEQY
TRBV6-1	.	ASYKSGGNEKLF
TRBV11-2	.	ASSLDRDSYEQY
TRBV30	.	AWSVMGVYEAF
TRBV10-3	TRBD1	AITPSPGQVPYEQY
TRBV4-2	.	ASSQDPRESAKNIQY
TRBV28	.	ASRPYRASNQPQH
TRBV14	TRBD1	ATGQAGTYEQY
TRBV11-2	.	ASTGGGAIGETQY